One and the same sample provided the 3 T cell receptor beta chains below, sequenced in a study of cytomegalovirus exposure and HLA in healthy donors (dated by TCRdb to about 2017). Receptor amplification or capture employed the immunoSEQ multiplex PCR assay. A mixture of 60 forward primers for TCR Vbeta segments and 13 reverse primers for TCR Jbeta segments was used in the multiplex PCR. Not all clones reach the TCRdb copy of this immuneACCESS table, which keeps in-frame sequences only. Checked studies attribute under half of the gap to unresolved V genes and leave the rest unexplained. This sample holds fewer than 200,000 clones; more than 70% were observed only once. The top ten hold around 0.97% of the sample. Material for sequencing was PBMCs. These receptor sequences come from a man aged 30 to 45 in good health and CMV-seronegative.

This chain uses TRBV6-4 with TRBJ2-2; tentatively, D is TRBD1 (6 bases). Germline V lookup: CDR1 MRHNA, CDR2 SNTAGT. Deletions cut 4 bases from V and 0 bases from J, with 12 bases between. The CDR3 runs 16 residues. The CDR3 DNA follows: TGTGCCAGCAGTGCGACACAGGGTACGAACACCGGGGAGCTGTTTTTT. Translated: CASSATQGTNTGELFF.

The genes are TRBV28 and TRBJ2-5, with 14 bases aligning to TRBD2. There are 16 residues in the CDR3. Germline assignment: CDR1 MDHEN and CDR2 SYDVKM. The V segment lost 5 bases and the J segment 5 bases; nucleotides outside the gene matches: 7. CDR3 amino acids: CASSTRLAGGRETQYF. DNA of the CDR3: TGTGCCAGCAGTACCCGACTAGCGGGGGGGCGTGAGACCCAGTACTTC.

This rearrangement joins TRBV4-2 to TRBJ2-3, with 8 bases aligning to TRBD1. Per germline, CDR1 LGHNA and CDR2 YNFKEQ. V gave up 1 base and J gave up 0 bases; unmatched junction bases: 0. This CDR3 has 15 amino acids. CDR3 protein: CASSQGTGSTDTQYF. CDR3 bases: TGTGCCAGCAGCCAAGGGACAGGGAGCACAGATACGCAGTATTTT.